This entry features one TCR beta chain sequence. This clonotype was observed a handful of times. Its antigen target is currently unknown. No base quality values were provided; no much bigger clone lies one nucleotide off. V is pruned by 2 bases and J by 2 bases, leaving 3 bases of the junction without a gene match. From the cysteine through the phenylalanine, the CDR3 covers 15 amino acids. Only the CDR3 region is kept as DNA, spanning 45 bases read in frame from base 1. Based on the germline V gene, the CDR1 and CDR2 sequences are SNHLY and FYNNEI. TCRdb names Illumina HiSeq 1500 as the instrument used. The public reads were reprocessed in TCRdb via fastp at Q25 and MiXCR, keeping in-frame beta chains. Every CDR3 protein is listed once, alongside the most common genes and DNA of its rows. For this sample the table gives 650,000 to 900,000 distinct CDR3 sequences, of which 29% were detected only once. The ten most abundant clones make up roughly 14% of the sample.

The treatment or condition label corresponds to: in vitro stimulation with specific CMV peptide epitopes to enrich CMV-specific T cells. The entry originates in a study of T cell repertoires in cytomegalovirus infection (dated by TCRdb to 2018 to 2020). Regarding the study in general: Peptide stimulations targeted recently identified HLA-C-restricted CMV epitopes, whose presentation resists viral immunomodulation, together with well-studied HLA-B-restricted epitopes. The HLA type of each donor mattered for the analysis, because public TCR beta signatures pointed to carriage of CMV infection along with the matching HLA type.

Points the paper makes about the study in general: Cumulative frequency of public TCR beta family members discriminated carriers of CMV infection plus the relevant HLA type in this cohort and an independent approximately 370-donor cohort. The ex vivo response was dominated by HLA-C-restricted CMV-specific TCR beta clonotypes, and the single most frequent clonotype in two of eight donors was supplied by these HLA-C-restricted clonotypes.

This specimen was cultured CD8+ T cells from PBMCs, taken from culture after CMV antigen stimulation. This clonotype was obtained from a human donor in good health (CMV status not recorded). Some clones in this sample may be carry-over from other donors' samples. The chain uses TRBV2 and TRBJ2-5; 9 middle bases align to TRBD2. The bases are TGTGCCAGCAGTGAACTAGCGGGGCAACAAGAGACCCAGTACTTC. The encoded protein is CASSELAGQQETQYF.